These 31 T cell receptor beta chains originate from one sample sequenced in a study of cytomegalovirus exposure and HLA in healthy donors. The study ran its PCR with 60 Vbeta and 13 Jbeta primers. The assay was immunoSEQ multiplex PCR, and TCRdb's table has in-frame clones only and misses some. The table has around 35,000 clones, around 74% seen once; the top ten hold 6.3%. Input material: PBMCs. The receptors were gathered from a man aged 25-40 years in good health and CMV-seronegative.

The chain couples TRBV27 to TRBJ1-5; the D gene is possibly TRBD1 (5 bases). Trimming cost V 3 bases and J 2 bases, with 14 bases left between them. The CDR3 loop spans 16 amino acids. The germline V gene has CDR1 MNHEY and CDR2 SMNVEV (reference sequence). The chain's CDR3 is CASSFTGGGGNQPQHF. CDR3 DNA sequence: TGTGCCAGCAGTTTCACCGGCGGGGGGGGCAATCAGCCCCAGCATTTT.

This rearrangement joins TRBV27 to TRBJ2-3; weak D call: TRBD2 (5 bases). The CDR3 totals 15 residues. Germline CDR1 MNHEY, CDR2 SMNVEV (reference sequence). Trimming stripped 7 bases from V and 1 base from J, with 15 bases between. The CDR3 sequence: CASTLLASGTDTQYF. CDR3 bases: TGTGCCAGCACTCTTCTAGCTTCTGGCACAGATACGCAGTATTTT.

V and J are TRBV9 and TRBJ1-2; weak D call: TRBD1 (5 bases). Germline CDR1 is SGDLS and CDR2 is YYNGEE. The CDR3 has 14 amino acids. The ends were cut back, 2 bases at V and 3 bases at J, with 11 bases in the middle. The CDR3: CASSVNSRDYGYTF. CDR3 in DNA: TGTGCCAGCAGCGTCAACAGCAGGGACTATGGCTACACCTTC. The full variable domain, with the rest looked up from reference TRBV9 and TRBJ1-2, is DSGVTQTPKHLITATGQRVTLRCSPRSGDLSVYWYQQSLDQGLQFLIQYYNGEERAKGNILERFSAQQFPDLHSELNLSSLELGDSALYFCASSVNSRDYGYTFGSGTRLTVV.

The J gene is TRBJ2-1, the V gene TRBV7-9, with D possibly being TRBD1 (5 bases). Looked up from germline, CDR1 is SEHNR and CDR2 is FQNEAQ (reference sequence). The CDR3 has 14 amino acids. The germline V and J ends were trimmed by 5 bases and 7 bases, with 15 bases remaining between them. Written as DNA, the CDR3 is TGTGCCAGCAGCCCTCGTAGGGGCTGGAATGAGCAGTTCTTC. This gives the protein CASSPRRGWNEQFF.

The V and J genes are TRBV7-2 and TRBJ2-7, with TRBD2 identical over 8 bases. The CDR3 has 15 residues. From germline, CDR1 is SGHTA and CDR2 FQGNSA. V was clipped by 5 bases and J by 0 bases; unmatched bases: 6. CDR3 in DNA: TGTGCCAGCAGCCCTACTAGCGGTCTCTCCTACGAGCAGTACTTC. Protein: CASSPTSGLSYEQYF.

CDR3 region: CASSLEITYEQYF. The CDR3 DNA is TGTGCCAGCAGCTTAGAAATAACCTACGAGCAGTACTTC. The chain links TRBV7-6 to TRBJ2-5, with D unresolved. The end of the DNA is better explained by TRBJ2-7, so the J call may be wrong. Germline values: CDR1 SGHVS, CDR2 FNYEAQ. The CDR3 contains 13 residues.

V and J are TRBV19 and TRBJ2-4; D might be TRBD2 (6 bases). V was clipped by 3 bases and J by 3 bases, with 15 bases between them. The CDR3 consists of 16 residues. CDR1 is LNHDA and CDR2 is SQIVND in the germline V gene (reference sequence). The CDR3 is CASSMDGSVGKNIQYF. In DNA, the CDR3 is TGTGCCAGTAGTATGGACGGGAGTGTCGGCAAAAACATTCAGTACTTC.

The V and J genes are TRBV13 and TRBJ1-2; 11 positions agree with TRBD1. The V gene end was trimmed by 4 bases and the J gene end by 8 bases; junction bases not matched to a gene: 6. The CDR3 length is 14 residues. CDR1 and CDR2 (germline): PRHDT, FYEKMQ (reference sequence). This chain's CDR3 is CASSWGQGGRGYTF. The CDR3 DNA sequence: TGTGCCAGCAGCTGGGGACAGGGGGGCCGAGGCTACACCTTC.

This clone occurred a few times. The chain employs TRBV2 and TRBJ1-2, with TRBD1 matching over 10 bases. The J segment lost 6 bases and the V segment lost 6 bases, leaving 10 bases of the junction unmatched. This CDR3 has 15 residues. Germline assignment: CDR1 SNHLY and CDR2 FYNNEI. DNA of the CDR3: TGTGCCAGCAGAGGAAGACAGGGGGCTTTTGATGGCTACACCTTC. Its protein product is CASRGRQGAFDGYTF.

This rearrangement joins TRBV28 to TRBJ1-2; weak D call: TRBD1 (5 bases). This CDR3 spans 12 amino acids. Germline V gene sequence: CDR1 MDHEN, CDR2 SYDVKM. V gave up 6 bases and J gave up 5 bases, with 10 bases separating them. The CDR3 nucleotides read TGTGCCAGCAGACTCAAGGGGTATGGCTACACCTTC. It codes for CASRLKGYGYTF.

In its sample, this clone was seen once. This chain connects TRBV13 to TRBJ2-1, with 9 bases that match TRBD2. Trimming removed 1 base from V and 4 bases from J; junction bases left unmatched: 2. CDR3 size: 15 residues. In germline, CDR1 is PRHDT, CDR2 FYEKMQ (reference sequence). The DNA for the CDR3 is TGTGCCAGCAGCTTAGTAGCGGGGGATTACAATGAGCAGTTCTTC. Translated, it gives CASSLVAGDYNEQFF.

The CDR3 nucleotides are TGCGCCAGCAGCTTGGACCGACTAGCGGGAGCTTACAATGAGCAGTTCTTC. Its translation: CASSLDRLAGAYNEQFF. The genes are TRBV5-1 and TRBJ2-1, with TRBD2 matching 12 bases. The germline V gene has CDR1 SGHRS and CDR2 YFSETQ. This CDR3 has 17 residues. Trimming removed 0 bases from V and 4 bases from J; junction bases left unmatched: 5.

V gene TRBV7-3 combines with J gene TRBJ2-1, with 8 positions matching TRBD1. Germline CDR1 and CDR2: SGHTA and FQGTGA. The length of the CDR3 is 15 residues. V gave up 1 base and J gave up 3 bases; unmatched junction bases: 2. Here the CDR3 reads CASSLRQGSYNEQFF. The CDR3 DNA reads as TGTGCCAGCAGCTTAAGACAGGGGAGCTACAATGAGCAGTTCTTC.

The chain recombines TRBV2 with TRBJ1-4; tentatively, D is TRBD1 (5 bases). This CDR3 comprises 15 residues. CDR1 and CDR2 from the germline V gene are SNHLY and FYNNEI. Trimming left V 6 bases short and J 8 bases short, with 19 bases between. The CDR3 coding sequence is TGTGCCAGCAGCGCACGACAGCTAGAAGGGGAAAAACTGTTTTTT. It encodes CASSARQLEGEKLFF.

In its sample, this clone was seen a few times. V is TRBV5-1 and J is TRBJ2-2, with 11 bases lining up with TRBD2. This CDR3 region has 16 residues. Per germline, CDR1 SGHRS and CDR2 YFSETQ. The J segment lost 6 bases and the V segment lost 4 bases, leaving 8 bases of the junction unmatched. CDR3 in amino acids: CASSRLAGRDSGELFF. DNA of the CDR3: TGCGCCAGCAGCAGACTAGCGGGACGAGATTCCGGGGAGCTGTTTTTT.

The sample holds a few counts of this clone. The chain uses TRBV7-2 and TRBJ1-2, with 12 bases aligning to TRBD1. V shed 1 base, J shed 7 bases, and the junction held 4 bases outside the gene matches. The CDR3 is 15 residues long. CDR1 SGHTA and CDR2 FQGNSA come from the germline V gene. The CDR3 nucleotides are TGTGCCAGCAGCTTAGGGGGACAGGGGGCGCGTGGCTACACCTTC. Translation gives CASSLGGQGARGYTF. Full variable domain (outside the CDR3, taken from reference TRBV7-2 and TRBJ1-2): GAGVSQSPSNKVTEKGKDVELRCDPISGHTALYWYRQSLGQGLEFLIYFQGNSAPDKSGLPSDRFSAERTGGSVSTLTIQRTQQEDSAVYLCASSLGGQGARGYTFGSGTRLTVV.

This chain uses TRBV4-1 with TRBJ2-7, with D possibly TRBD1 on 5 matching bases. CDR1 is MGHRA and CDR2 is YSYEKL in the germline V gene. V was pared by 0 bases and J by 6 bases, with 12 bases between. The CDR3 consists of 14 residues. The CDR3 sequence is CASSQDPGQGEQYF. The CDR3 DNA is TGCGCCAGCAGCCAAGACCCAGGGCAGGGCGAGCAGTACTTC.

The chain has TRBV5-8 and TRBJ2-1, with D tentatively TRBD1 (6 bases). This CDR3 contains 15 residues. The ends were cut back, 0 bases at V and 6 bases at J, with 13 bases in the middle. Germline V gene lookup returns CDR1 SGHTS and CDR2 YDEGEE. CDR3 in DNA: TGTGCCAGCAGCTTGGCAGGGGCGTTGATCAATGAGCAGTTCTTC. Translating it yields CASSLAGALINEQFF. Full variable domain (rest looked up from reference TRBV5-8 and TRBJ2-1): EAGVTQSPTHLIKTRGQQATLRCSPISGHTSVYWYQQALGLGLQFLLWYDEGEERNRGNFPPRFSGRQFPNYSSELNVNALELEDSALYLCASSLAGALINEQFFGPGTRLTVL.

This sequence joins TRBV7-9 and TRBJ2-3, with D perhaps matching TRBD1 (5 bases). Germline V gene sequence: CDR1 SEHNR, CDR2 FQNEAQ (reference sequence). The germline V and J ends were trimmed by 6 bases and 8 bases, with 12 bases remaining between them. The CDR3 length is 12 residues. The CDR3 nucleotides read TGTGCCAGCAGTCAACAGGAGTCTACGCAGTATTTT. This encodes CASSQQESTQYF.

This clone was seen a few times. V usage is TRBV6-1 and J usage is TRBJ2-3; maybe TRBD1 (6 bases). Between the trimmed V and J ends, which lost 6 bases and 1 base, there was a span of 20 bases. CDR3 length equals 17 residues. Germline CDR1 reads MNHNS; CDR2 reads SASEGT. This CDR3 is CASRERQGWDGTDTQYF. CDR3 coding DNA: TGTGCCAGCAGAGAACGGCAGGGGTGGGATGGCACAGATACGCAGTATTTT.

This CDR3 is CASTPRGLAPFLYEQFF. In DNA form, the CDR3 reads TGTGCCAGCACCCCGAGGGGACTAGCGCCCTTTTTATACGAGCAGTTCTTC. The genes are TRBV21-1 and TRBJ2-1; the DNA was not used to check the table's D call, TRBD2. TRBV21-1 is listed as a pseudogene. The CDR3 totals 17 residues.

V usage is TRBV2 and J usage is TRBJ2-2; 7 bases are shared with TRBD1. CDR1 and CDR2 from the germline V gene are SNHLY and FYNNEI. There are 15 residues in the CDR3. V shed 6 bases and J 3 bases; nucleotides not matched to a gene: 7. CDR3: CASRTGQAYTGELFF. The CDR3 nucleotides are TGTGCCAGCAGAACAGGACAGGCCTACACCGGGGAGCTGTTTTTT.

This clone was detected a few times. V and J are TRBV29-1 and TRBJ2-5; 9 nucleotides line up with TRBD1. Trimming took 6 bases from V and 4 from J; bases not matched to a gene: 6. CDR1 is SQVTM, CDR2 ANQGSEA, per germline. The CDR3 is made up of 13 amino acids. The CDR3 DNA sequence: TGCAGCGTCCCGGGACAGGGTCGAGAGACCCAGTACTTC. Its translation is CSVPGQGRETQYF.

The chain joins TRBV6-6 to TRBJ1-1; TRBD1 matches at 10 bases. After removal of 7 bases from V and 5 bases from J, the junction contained 10 bases not matched to a gene. The length of the CDR3 is 15 residues. Looked up from germline, CDR1 is MNHNY and CDR2 is SVGAGI (reference sequence). CDR3 coding DNA: TGTGCCAGCACCGAAGGACAGGGGGGGACAACTGAAGCTTTCTTT. The encoded protein is CASTEGQGGTTEAFF.

This chain joins TRBV9 and TRBJ2-1, with TRBD2 matching over 12 bases. V was pared by 4 bases and J by 4 bases, with 6 bases of the junction left unmatched. CDR3 length equals 16 residues. Per germline, CDR1 SGDLS and CDR2 YYNGEE. CDR3 region: CASSLGLAGTYNEQFF. CDR3 coding DNA: TGTGCCAGCAGCTTAGGACTAGCGGGGACGTACAATGAGCAGTTCTTC.

This clone was seen once. The chain uses TRBV5-4 and TRBJ2-1; 12 bases map to TRBD1. In germline, CDR1 is SGHNT, CDR2 YYREEE (reference sequence). The ends lost 5 bases at V and 6 bases at J; junction bases unmatched: 6. The CDR3 contains 15 residues. The CDR3 spells CASRSGQGASNEQFF. The CDR3 bases are TGTGCCAGCAGATCGGGACAGGGGGCCAGCAATGAGCAGTTCTTC.

In this sample, this clone turned up a few times. The chain uses TRBV6-5 and TRBJ2-6, with D unresolved. There are 16 residues in the CDR3. Trimming stripped 0 bases from V and 0 bases from J, with 6 bases between. Germline values: CDR1 MNHEY, CDR2 SVGAGI. This CDR3 reads CASSYSSFSGANVLTF. CDR3 bases: TGTGCCAGCAGTTACTCCAGTTTCTCTGGGGCCAACGTCCTGACTTTC.

This clone has just a few counts. Germline and junction disagree at one end, which may indicate a read error. V usage is TRBV7-9 and J usage is TRBJ1-5; D might be TRBD1 (5 bases). Germline V gene data show CDR1 as SEHNR and CDR2 as FQNEAQ (reference sequence). The CDR3 is made up of 15 amino acids. For the CDR3, the DNA is TGTTCCAGCAGCTTGGGGGGAGGGAGCAATCAGCCCCAGCATTTT. Translated, it gives CSSSLGGGSNQPQHF.

The genes are TRBV25-1 and TRBJ1-2, with a possible D match to TRBD1 (6 bases). This CDR3 has 13 amino acids. Germline CDR1 is MGHDK and CDR2 is SYGVNS. V lost 6 bases to trimming and J lost 8 bases, with 16 bases between them. The CDR3 region is CASSPRGGRGYTF. The CDR3 DNA reads as TGTGCCAGCAGCCCCCGGGGGGGGCGAGGCTACACCTTC.

The chain combines TRBV6-1 with TRBJ2-2; weak D call: TRBD1 (6 bases). Germline CDR1 and CDR2: MNHNS and SASEGT. The CDR3 covers 17 residues. The germline V and J ends were trimmed by 2 bases and 4 bases, with 17 bases remaining between them. CDR3 residues: CASSERRGGLGTGELFF. CDR3 in DNA: TGTGCCAGCAGTGAACGGCGAGGGGGTTTGGGCACCGGGGAGCTGTTTTTT.

This clone was recorded a few times. This chain links TRBV6-1 with TRBJ2-1; possibly TRBD2 for D (6 bases). The CDR3 loop spans 15 amino acids. Germline values: CDR1 MNHNS, CDR2 SASEGT. Between the trimmed V and J ends, which lost 6 bases and 3 bases, there was a span of 15 bases. The CDR3 DNA reads TGTGCCAGCAGCCCTCCGGGACTGGGCTACAATGAGCAGTTCTTC. As protein: CASSPPGLGYNEQFF.